The 14 T cell receptor beta chains below were found in one sample sequenced in a study of neurological immune-mediated disorders. TCRdb reprocessed the 5' RACE reads via MiXCR and lists one record per CDR3 protein. The sample holds about 24,000 distinct CDR3 sequences, approximately 7% seen once. The sequenced material came from PBMCs. These receptors all come from a middle-aged woman in good health.

In this sample, this clonotype turned up many times. The rearrangement uses TRBV5-1 and TRBJ2-2; D might be TRBD2 (6 bases). Per germline, CDR1 SGHRS and CDR2 YFSETQ. The germline V and J ends were trimmed by 0 bases and 0 bases, with 6 bases remaining between them. CDR3 length: 15 amino acids. Here the CDR3 DNA reads TGCGCCAGCAGCTTGGTAGCGGCGAACACCGGGGAGCTGTTTTTT. Residues: CASSLVAANTGELFF.

There are many counts of this clonotype. J is TRBJ1-2 and V is TRBV7-9; perhaps TRBD1 as D (6 bases). Germline values: CDR1 SEHNR, CDR2 FQNEAQ (reference sequence). Between the trimmed V and J ends, which lost 4 bases and 5 bases, there was a span of 14 bases. CDR3 length: 14 amino acids. CDR3 DNA: TGTGCCAGCAGCTCGACCGGGACAATTTATGGCTACACCTTC. Translating it yields CASSSTGTIYGYTF. Combining the CDR3 with reference TRBV7-9 and TRBJ1-2 gives the whole variable domain DTGVSQNPRHKITKRGQNVTFRCDPISEHNRLYWYRQTLGQGPEFLTYFQNEAQLEKSRLLSDRFSAERPKGSFSTLEIQRTEQGDSAMYLCASSSTGTIYGYTFGSGTRLTVV.

By share, this clonotype counts as medium-sized. The CDR3 spells CAISYRGEETQYF. CDR3 in DNA: TGTGCCATCAGCTACAGGGGAGAGGAGACCCAGTACTTC. The chain recombines TRBV10-3 with TRBJ2-5; 7 bases align to TRBD1. Germline CDR1 ENHRY, CDR2 SYGVKD. V lost 6 bases to trimming and J lost 5 bases; unmatched junction nucleotides: 6. CDR3 size: 13 residues.

This clonotype is classed as large. In DNA form, the CDR3 reads TGTGCCAGCAGTGACCTATACGACGCGGACGAAAAACTGTTTTTT. It yields the protein CASSDLYDADEKLFF. This chain links TRBV25-1 with TRBJ1-4, with D unclear. The CDR3 has 15 amino acids. The V gene's germline CDR1 is MGHDK and CDR2 SYGVNS. V was pared by 3 bases and J by 8 bases, with 16 bases between.

The chain recombines TRBV5-1 with TRBJ2-7, with TRBD1 as a possible D gene (6 bases). This CDR3 contains 15 residues. V was clipped by 4 bases and J by 6 bases, with 20 bases between them. Germline loops: CDR1 SGHRS, CDR2 YFSETQ. DNA for the CDR3: TGCGCCAGCAGCCCCGAGGGGGACGCTTATGGCGAGCAGTACTTC. Amino acids: CASSPEGDAYGEQYF.

This clonotype was recorded at least ten times. This chain uses TRBV28 with TRBJ2-3, with TRBD1 matching 10 bases. V was clipped by 5 bases and J by 6 bases; unmatched bases: 5. The CDR3 length is 14 residues. Per the germline V gene, CDR1 is MDHEN and CDR2 is SYDVKM. CDR3 sequence: CASSETGGVDTQYF. The CDR3 DNA follows: TGTGCCAGCAGTGAGACAGGGGGCGTTGATACGCAGTATTTT.

This clonotype was detected many times. The chain carries TRBV10-3 and TRBJ2-7; D remains unclear. The CDR3 spans 14 residues. Trimming removed 4 bases at V and 3 bases at J, with 13 bases between. Germline assignment: CDR1 ENHRY and CDR2 SYGVKD. This chain's CDR3 is CAISVAKLGYEQYF. The CDR3, as DNA: TGTGCCATCAGTGTTGCTAAGCTAGGCTACGAGCAGTACTTC.

This clonotype was observed many times. The chain employs TRBV7-9 and TRBJ2-1, with 7 bases aligning to TRBD2. V shed 6 bases, J shed 8 bases, and the junction held 7 bases outside the gene matches. From germline, CDR1 is SEHNR and CDR2 FQNEAQ (reference sequence). The length of the CDR3 is 13 residues. CDR3 nucleotides: TGTGCCAGCAGACGAGTGCTAGCGGATGAGCAGTTCTTC. Amino acid sequence: CASRRVLADEQFF.

This clonotype was picked up many times. CDR3 region: CASSYSIGPGHYGYTF. As DNA, the CDR3 is TGTGCCAGCAGTTACTCGATAGGCCCAGGACACTATGGCTACACCTTC. The chain recombines TRBV6-5 with TRBJ1-2; D gene unclear. V shed 0 bases and J shed 3 bases, with 14 bases lying between them. Germline CDR1 reads MNHEY; CDR2 reads SVGAGI. The CDR3 contains 16 residues.

This clonotype was observed at least ten times. The rearrangement uses TRBV27 and TRBJ2-3; weak D call: TRBD1 (5 bases). V lost 2 bases to trimming and J lost 0 bases, with 18 bases between them. The germline V gene encodes CDR1 MNHEY and CDR2 SMNVEV (reference sequence). The CDR3 is made up of 18 amino acids. The DNA of the CDR3 is TGTGCCAGCAGTTTAAGGGGCCGCCGTGGGGTTAGCACAGATACGCAGTATTTT. The encoded protein is CASSLRGRRGVSTDTQYF.

This clonotype appeared many times. This chain links TRBV28 with TRBJ2-1; no clear D. Trimming shortened V by 7 bases and J by 5 bases, and 9 bases separated the two germline ends. The CDR3 runs to 12 residues. CDR1 and CDR2 from the germline V gene are MDHEN and SYDVKM. The CDR3 spells CASKRPHNEQFF. DNA of the CDR3: TGTGCCAGCAAGAGGCCCCACAATGAGCAGTTCTTC.

This clonotype occurred many times. The chain is built from TRBV7-2 and TRBJ2-3; D might be TRBD2 (5 bases). The CDR3 is 15 amino acids. In germline, CDR1 is SGHTA, CDR2 FQGNSA. Trimming took 1 base from V and 3 from J, leaving 11 bases between them. This chain's CDR3 is CASSLDGGWTDTQYF. The CDR3 coding sequence is TGTGCCAGCAGCTTAGATGGCGGGTGGACAGATACGCAGTATTTT.

This clonotype was observed a few times. The chain uses TRBV5-1 and TRBJ1-1; 8 bases are a match to TRBD1. With V trimmed by 4 bases and J by 4 bases, 9 bases remained unmatched. The CDR3 totals 15 residues. Germline loops: CDR1 SGHRS, CDR2 YFSETQ. CDR3: CASSTRQGTITEAFF. CDR3 coding DNA: TGCGCCAGCAGCACCAGACAGGGGACAATCACTGAAGCTTTCTTT.

This clonotype was counted only a few times. This chain joins TRBV7-2 and TRBJ2-1, with TRBD2 as a possible D gene (6 bases). CDR1 is SGHTA, CDR2 FQGNSA, per germline. V was pared by 5 bases and J by 1 base, with 30 bases between. This CDR3 region has 21 residues. The CDR3 region has the DNA TGTGCCAGCAGCCCACTGGGAGCAGTGGTGCGGGAAGGAGGGTCCTACAATGAGCAGTTCTTC. Its translation is CASSPLGAVVREGGSYNEQFF.